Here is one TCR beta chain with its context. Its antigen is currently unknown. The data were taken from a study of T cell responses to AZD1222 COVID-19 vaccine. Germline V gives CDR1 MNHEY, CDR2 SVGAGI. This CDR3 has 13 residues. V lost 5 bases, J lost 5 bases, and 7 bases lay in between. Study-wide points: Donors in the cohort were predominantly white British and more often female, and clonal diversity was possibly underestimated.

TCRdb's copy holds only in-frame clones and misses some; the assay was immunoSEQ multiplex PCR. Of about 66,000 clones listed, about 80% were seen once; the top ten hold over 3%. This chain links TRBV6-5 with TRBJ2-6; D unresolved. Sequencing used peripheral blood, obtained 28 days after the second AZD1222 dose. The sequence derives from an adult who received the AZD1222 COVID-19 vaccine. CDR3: CASSRLRANVLTF. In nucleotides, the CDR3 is TGTGCCAGCAGTCGTCTGAGGGCCAACGTCCTGACTTTC.